Included here is one TCR beta chain sequence, with context. As yet, its antigen is unknown. This CDR3 contains 16 residues. The V gene's germline CDR1 is MNHEY and CDR2 SVGAGI. The data were obtained in a study of monozygotic twins with inflammatory bowel disease. TCRdb re-analyzed the 5' RACE reads; it lists each CDR3 protein once, without DNA. The repertoire table contains fewer than 200,000 distinct CDR3 sequences. Study findings and constraints: The results supported no single strong signal or clonotype associated with IBD.

Blood (approximately 2.4 ml) was collected from every donor individually. This TCR was recovered from a human donor with ulcerative colitis or Crohn's disease, or a healthy co-twin of an affected twin (not recorded which). The rearrangement joins TRBV6-5 to TRBJ2-7; TCRdb calls TRBD1, which cannot be checked without DNA. What was sequenced was blood. Here the CDR3 reads CASSYPTSDRGYEQYF.